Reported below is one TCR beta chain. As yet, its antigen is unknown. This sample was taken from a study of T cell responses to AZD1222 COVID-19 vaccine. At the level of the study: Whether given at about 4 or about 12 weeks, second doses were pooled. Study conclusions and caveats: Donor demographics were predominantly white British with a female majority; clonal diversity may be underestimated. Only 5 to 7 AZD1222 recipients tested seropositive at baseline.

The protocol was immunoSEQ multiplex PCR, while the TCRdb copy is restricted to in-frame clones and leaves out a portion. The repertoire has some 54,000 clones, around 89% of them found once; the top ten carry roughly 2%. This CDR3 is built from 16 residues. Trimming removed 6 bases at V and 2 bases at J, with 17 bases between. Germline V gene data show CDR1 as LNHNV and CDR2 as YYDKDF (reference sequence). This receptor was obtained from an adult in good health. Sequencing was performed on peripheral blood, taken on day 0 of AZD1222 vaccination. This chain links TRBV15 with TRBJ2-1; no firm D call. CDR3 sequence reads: CATSRVAPAPYNEQFF. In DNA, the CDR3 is TGTGCCACCAGTCGGGTAGCCCCTGCCCCCTACAATGAGCAGTTCTTC.